This T cell receptor beta chain was documented in a study of shared clonotypes between healthy human individuals. CDR1 is ENHRY, CDR2 SYGVKD, per germline. V lost 0 bases and J lost 5, with 11 bases in between. This CDR3 has 15 residues. Free of recent acute infections or vaccinations, the donors were healthy HIV-negative adults. Here immunoSEQ multiplex PCR was the method, and the copy in TCRdb shows in-frame clones only, minus some. Of about 2 million clones in the sample, 90% to 95% were seen once. The TCR originated in a young man in good health. This chain connects TRBV10-3 to TRBJ2-4; D is possibly TRBD1 (5 bases). The sequencing sample was made of naive CD4+ T cells sorted from blood. Subset denoted: CD45RA+ positively selected. The CDR3 region has the DNA TGTGCCATCAGTGAGTCAGGGGCGCGTCAAAACATTCAGTACTTC. This encodes CAISESGARQNIQYF.